The 6 T cell receptor beta chains below come from one sample, sequenced in a study of control samples from healthy donors and cancer patients. The method was immunoSEQ multiplex PCR; TCRdb's version includes in-frame clones alone and lacks a portion of them. The sample holds tens of thousands of clones, about 88% seen once. Material for sequencing was PBMCs. These receptors all come from a man between 65 and 79 years old with lung cancer.

The rearrangement links TRBV3-1 (or the pseudogene TRBV3-2) to TRBJ2-5, with 11 bases that match TRBD2. The CDR3 length is 16 residues. V dropped 2 bases and J dropped 5; count of bases not matched to a gene: 7. The V gene's germline CDR1 is LGHDT and CDR2 YNNKEL (reference sequence). Written as DNA, the CDR3 is TGTGCCAGCAGCCAAAATAGCGGGGGGGCTAGGGAGACCCAGTACTTC. Amino acids: CASSQNSGGARETQYF.

This clone has a single count. The V call is TRBV5-1, the J call TRBJ2-7; D remains ambiguous. V lost 2 bases, J lost 3 bases, and 9 bases lay in between. The CDR3 has 13 amino acids. The V gene's germline CDR1 is SGHRS and CDR2 YFSETQ. CDR3 DNA sequence: TGCGCCAGCAGCTTTGGGCAGGTCTACGAGCAGTACTTC. This sequence encodes CASSFGQVYEQYF.

This rearrangement joins TRBV12-3 or TRBV12-4 to TRBJ2-7; D gene ambiguous. V was clipped by 2 bases and J by 3 bases, with 5 bases between them. This CDR3 is built from 12 residues. DNA of the CDR3: TGTGCCAGCAGTTTAAGGGTCTACGAGCAGTACTTC. Translated: CASSLRVYEQYF.

The chain carries TRBV19 and TRBJ2-7, with TRBD1 as a possible D gene (6 bases). The V and J ends lost 5 bases and 1 base respectively, with 21 bases between them. This CDR3 has 17 amino acids. Germline V lookup: CDR1 LNHDA, CDR2 SQIVND (reference sequence). The CDR3: CASSLFVGGQRSYEQYF. As DNA, the CDR3 is TGTGCCAGTAGTTTATTCGTGGGTGGACAGCGATCCTACGAGCAGTACTTC.

V usage is TRBV9 and J usage is TRBJ1-4; no definite D call. The V gene lost 3 bases and the J gene lost 7 bases, with 10 bases spanning the gap. Germline CDR1 and CDR2: SGDLS and YYNGEE. CDR3 length equals 13 residues. This CDR3 is CASSGRGREKLFF. CDR3 coding DNA: TGTGCCAGCAGCGGCCGAGGGCGTGAAAAACTGTTTTTT.

This clone was picked up one time. This chain connects TRBV3-1 (or the pseudogene TRBV3-2) to TRBJ2-5, with 10 bases that match TRBD1. Germline V gene data show CDR1 as LGHDT and CDR2 as YNNKEL (reference sequence). V gave up 6 bases and J gave up 6 bases; unmatched junction bases: 10. The CDR3 sequence is 15 residues long. This CDR3 is CASRRDRGSGKTQYF. The CDR3 coding sequence is TGTGCCAGCAGGCGGGACAGGGGCTCCGGGAAGACCCAGTACTTC.